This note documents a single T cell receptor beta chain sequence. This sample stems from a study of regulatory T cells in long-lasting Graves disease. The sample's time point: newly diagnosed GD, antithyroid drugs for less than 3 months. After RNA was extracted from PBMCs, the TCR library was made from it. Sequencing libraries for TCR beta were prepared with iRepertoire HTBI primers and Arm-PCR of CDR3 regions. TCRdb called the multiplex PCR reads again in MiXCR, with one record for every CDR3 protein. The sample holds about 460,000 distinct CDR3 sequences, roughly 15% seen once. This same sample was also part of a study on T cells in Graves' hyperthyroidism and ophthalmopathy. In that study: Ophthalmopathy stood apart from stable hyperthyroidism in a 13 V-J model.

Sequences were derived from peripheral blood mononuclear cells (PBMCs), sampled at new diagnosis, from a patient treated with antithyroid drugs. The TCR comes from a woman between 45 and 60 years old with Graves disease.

CDR3 bases: TGCGCCAGCAGCTTGGGGACAGGCCAGGAGCAGTTCTTC. It translates to CASSLGTGQEQFF. The chain uses TRBV5-1 and TRBJ2-1, with 7 bases lining up with TRBD1. Germline CDR1 SGHRS, CDR2 YFSETQ. The length of the CDR3 is 13 residues. The V segment lost 0 bases and the J segment 10 bases; nucleotides outside the gene matches: 4.